Here is one TCR beta chain with its context. The data were obtained in a study of blood T cell repertoires in COVID-19. V was pared by 6 bases and J by 7 bases, with 13 bases between. This CDR3 is built from 13 residues. Clones were read by immunoSEQ multiplex PCR, and TCRdb kept only the in-frame ones, dropping some. The sample contains 190,000 or so clones, around nine tenths of which appear only once. The clonotype comes from a woman aged 18-29 years who had recovered from COVID-19. Sequencing was carried out using peripheral blood. The rearrangement links TRBV12-3 or TRBV12-4 to TRBJ1-5; perhaps TRBD1 as D (6 bases). CDR3 bases: TGTGCCAGCAGAGGGGGAGGGAACCAGCCCCAGCATTTT. Protein product: CASRGGGNQPQHF.